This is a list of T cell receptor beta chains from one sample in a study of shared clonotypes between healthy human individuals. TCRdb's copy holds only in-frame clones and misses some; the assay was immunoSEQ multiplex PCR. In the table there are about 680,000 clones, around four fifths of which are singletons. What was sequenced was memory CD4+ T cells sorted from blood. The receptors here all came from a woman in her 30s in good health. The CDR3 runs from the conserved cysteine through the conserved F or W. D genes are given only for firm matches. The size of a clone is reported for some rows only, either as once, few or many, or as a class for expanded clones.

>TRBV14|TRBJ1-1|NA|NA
TGTGCCAGCAGCCACACACCGGGACATAACACTGAAGCTTTCTTT
CASSHTPGHNTEAFF
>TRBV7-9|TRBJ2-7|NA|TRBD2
TGTGCCAGCAGTCAGGGACTAGCGGGAGTCGGTCCTAGGGGTAGGGAGCAGTACTTC
CASSQGLAGVGPRGREQYF
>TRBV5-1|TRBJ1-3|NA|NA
TGCGCCAGCAGCTTTGGACAGAACGACGGCACCATATATTTT
CASSFGQNDGTIYF
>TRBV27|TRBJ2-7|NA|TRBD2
TGTGCCAGCAGCCAACTTAGCGGGAGACGGGACGAGCAGTACTTC
CASSQLSGRRDEQYF
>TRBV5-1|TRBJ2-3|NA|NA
TGCGCCAGCAGCTTGCTCGGCAGGGGCACAGATACGCAGTATTTT
CASSLLGRGTDTQYF
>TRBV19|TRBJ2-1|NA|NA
TGTGCCAGTAGTTACAACGGCTACGGTGAGCAGTTCTTC
CASSYNGYGEQFF
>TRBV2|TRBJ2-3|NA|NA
TGTGCCAGCAGTACACGGGCAGATACGCAGTATTTT
CASSTRADTQYF
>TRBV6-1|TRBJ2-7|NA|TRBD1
TGTGCCGGAGCCACGGGCGACAGGGGGTACGAGCAGTACTTC
CAGATGDRGYEQYF
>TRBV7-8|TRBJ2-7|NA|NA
TGTGCCAGCAAGTCAAGACAGGGACTTACAAGTGAGCAGTACTTC
CASKSRQGLTSEQYF
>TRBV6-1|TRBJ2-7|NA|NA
TGTGCCAGCAGTGAAGTGAGGGGCGCGTACGAGCAGTACTTC
CASSEVRGAYEQYF
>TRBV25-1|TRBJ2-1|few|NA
TGTGCCAGCAGTAAAACCACCGGGACTCGATCTTCCTACAATGAGCAGTTCTTC
CASSKTTGTRSSYNEQFF
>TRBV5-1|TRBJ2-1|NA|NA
TGCGCCAGCAGCTTGACAATTCATGAGCAGTTCTTC
CASSLTIHEQFF
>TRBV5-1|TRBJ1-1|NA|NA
TGCGCCAGCAGCTTGGAGGGCGGCAGAGAAGCTTTCTTT
CASSLEGGREAFF
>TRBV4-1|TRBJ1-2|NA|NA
TGCGCCAGCAGCCGGACAGACTCGGGGGGCTACACCTTC
CASSRTDSGGYTF
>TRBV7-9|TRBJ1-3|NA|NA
TGTGCCAGCAGCTTAGAAGGCGGGAGGGCCATATATTTT
CASSLEGGRAIYF
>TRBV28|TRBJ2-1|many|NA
TGTGCCAGCAGTTTAGATCGCGAGCAGTTCTTC
CASSLDREQFF
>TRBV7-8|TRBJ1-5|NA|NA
TGTGCCAGCAGCCCCCGGGAGTTACATCAGCCCCAGCATTTT
CASSPRELHQPQHF
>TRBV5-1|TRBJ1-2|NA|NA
TGCGCCAGCAGCTTGGCTATGGATGGCTACACCTTC
CASSLAMDGYTF
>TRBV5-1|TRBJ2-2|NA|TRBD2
TGCGCCAGCAGCCCGGGACTAGCGGGGACCGGGGAGCTGTTTTTT
CASSPGLAGTGELFF
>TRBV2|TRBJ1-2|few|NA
TGTGCCAGCAGTGCGGATCCGGCAACTTATGGCTACACCTTC
CASSADPATYGYTF
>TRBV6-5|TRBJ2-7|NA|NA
TGTGCCAGCAGTCTCCGACAGGACCCCGAGCAGTACTTC
CASSLRQDPEQYF
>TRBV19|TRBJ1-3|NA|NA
TGTGCCAGTAGTATGCCCGGGGCCCGCTCTGGAAACACCATATATTTT
CASSMPGARSGNTIYF
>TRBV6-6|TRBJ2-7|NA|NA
TGTGCCAGCAGTTACTCGAATACAGGCCCCTACGAGCAGTACTTC
CASSYSNTGPYEQYF
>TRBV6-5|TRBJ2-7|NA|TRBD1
TGTGCCACCAAAGAAAGGGACAGGGGACACTACGAGCAGTACTTC
CATKERDRGHYEQYF
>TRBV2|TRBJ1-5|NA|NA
TGTGCCAGCAGTGAACTCAGCTGGGCCCAGCATTTT
CASSELSWAQHF
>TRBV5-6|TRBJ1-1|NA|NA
TGTGCCAGCAGCTTGAGCCCGAACACTGAAGCTTTCTTT
CASSLSPNTEAFF
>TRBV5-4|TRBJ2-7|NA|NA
TGTGCCAGCAGCCCCCCTCTTTCCCACGAGCAGTACTTC
CASSPPLSHEQYF
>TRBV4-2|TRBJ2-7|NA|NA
TGTGCCAGCAGCCAAGGCAGTCAATCCTACGAGCAGTACTTC
CASSQGSQSYEQYF
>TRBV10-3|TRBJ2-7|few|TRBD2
TGTGCCATCAGTGATACGGGGGGAAGCTCCTACGAGCAGTACTTC
CAISDTGGSSYEQYF
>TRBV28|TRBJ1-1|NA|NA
TGTGCCACATCTACAGCCCCCCTTGACACTGAAGCTTTCTTT
CATSTAPLDTEAFF
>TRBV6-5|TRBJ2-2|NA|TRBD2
TGTGCCAGCAAAAGAAAGCGGGAGACCGGGGAGCTGTTTTTT
CASKRKRETGELFF
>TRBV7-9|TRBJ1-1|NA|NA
TGTGCCAGCAGCCAAATAGGGAACACTGAAGCTTTCTTT
CASSQIGNTEAFF
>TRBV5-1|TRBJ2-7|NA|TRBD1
TGCGCCAGCAGGGACAGGGGGCGAGAGCAGTACTTC
CASRDRGREQYF
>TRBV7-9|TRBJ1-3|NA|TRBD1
TGTGCCAGCAGCTTACAAGACAGGGGCGGTAGAGACACCATATATTTT
CASSLQDRGGRDTIYF
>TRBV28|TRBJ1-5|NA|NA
TGTGCCAGCAGTTTTATTCGTCGGGGCAATCAGCCCCAGCATTTT
CASSFIRRGNQPQHF
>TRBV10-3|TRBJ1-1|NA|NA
TGTGCCACCGGGGGGGCGTCTGAAACTGAAGCTTTCTTT
CATGGASETEAFF
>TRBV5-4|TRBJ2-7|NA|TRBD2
TGTGCCAGCAGCGCTGGGGCTAGCGGGAGCAGAGAGCAGTACTTC
CASSAGASGSREQYF
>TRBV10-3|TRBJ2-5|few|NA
TGTGCCATCAGTGTAACAGGGCGAGAGACCCAGTACTTC
CAISVTGRETQYF
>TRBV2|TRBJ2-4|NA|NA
TGTGCCAGCACATCGGACAGCGGTAAAAACATTCAGTACTTC
CASTSDSGKNIQYF
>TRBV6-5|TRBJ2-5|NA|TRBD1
TGTGCCAGCAGTACAGGGGACGGGGCAGAGACCCAGTACTTC
CASSTGDGAETQYF
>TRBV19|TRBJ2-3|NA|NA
TGTGCCAGTAGTATAGCCCAAACGGGGACAGATACGCAGTATTTT
CASSIAQTGTDTQYF
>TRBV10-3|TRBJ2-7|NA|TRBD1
TGTGCCATCAGTGAAGGGACAGGGTTGCCCTACGAGCAGTACTTC
CAISEGTGLPYEQYF
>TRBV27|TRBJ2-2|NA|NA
TGTGCCAGCAGTTTATTTCCTACGAACACCGGGGAGCTGTTTTTT
CASSLFPTNTGELFF
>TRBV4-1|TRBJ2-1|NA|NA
TGCGCCAGCAGCCAAGATTCCGGGATTTACAATGAGCAGTTCTTC
CASSQDSGIYNEQFF
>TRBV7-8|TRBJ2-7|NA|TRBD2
TGTGCCAGCAGCTTACGTGGGGGGGTGGAGCAGTACTTC
CASSLRGGVEQYF
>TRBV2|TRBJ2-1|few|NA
TGTGCCAGCAGCGTCTGGCGGGCCTCCTACAATGAGCAGTTCTTC
CASSVWRASYNEQFF
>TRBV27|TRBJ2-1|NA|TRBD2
TGTGCCAGCAGGGGGACTAGCGGGAGAAGGGAGCAGTTCTTC
CASRGTSGRREQFF
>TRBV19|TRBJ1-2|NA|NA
TGTGCCAGTAGGCCTACCCCCGGCGTTGACCATGGCTACACCTTC
CASRPTPGVDHGYTF
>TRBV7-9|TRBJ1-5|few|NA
TGTGCCAGCAGCTTAGCTGCGCGTCAGCCCCAGCATTTT
CASSLAARQPQHF
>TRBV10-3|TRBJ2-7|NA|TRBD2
TGTGCCGTAGGACTAGCGGGAAACGAGCAGTACTTC
CAVGLAGNEQYF
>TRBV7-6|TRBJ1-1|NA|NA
TGTGCCAGCAGTCCGCGGACTGGCGACACTGAAGCTTTCTTT
CASSPRTGDTEAFF
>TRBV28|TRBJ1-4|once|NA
TGTGCCAGCAGTTTCTCAGGGACAACTAATGAAAAACTGTTTTTT
CASSFSGTTNEKLFF
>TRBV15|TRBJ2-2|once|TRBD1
TGTGCCACCCGAGGACAGGCGAACACCGGGGAGCTGTTTTTT
CATRGQANTGELFF
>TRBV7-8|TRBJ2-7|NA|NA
TGTGCCAGCAGCAAAGGAATCTACGAGCAGTACTTC
CASSKGIYEQYF